A single sample gave rise to the 32 T cell receptor beta chains below, sequenced in a study of blood T cells in healthy people across ages. Primed by a sample-barcoded 5' primer and a J-beta primer mix, a second PCR proceeded for roughly 7 to 12 cycles. TCRdb recomputed calls from the 5' RACE reads with MiXCR, one row per CDR3 protein. The profile shows over a million distinct CDR3 sequences, around 27% of them singletons. This sample was also put to use in a study of T cells of mothers and their children.

Sequenced material: blood. Receptors originate from a girl aged 2 to 9 in good health.

V and J are TRBV14 and TRBJ1-2; 12 bases fit TRBD1. CDR1 is SGHDN and CDR2 is FVKESK in the germline V gene. The CDR3 runs to 12 residues. The V segment lost 8 bases and the J segment 13 bases; nucleotides outside the gene matches: 8. The chain's CDR3 is CASAGTGGAGTF. The CDR3 DNA is TGTGCCAGCGCCGGGACAGGGGGCGCAGGCACCTTC.

The rearrangement uses TRBV7-3 and TRBJ2-5; 11 nucleotides match TRBD2. Germline V lookup: CDR1 SGHTA, CDR2 FQGTGA. The CDR3 covers 16 residues. The J segment lost 5 bases and the V segment lost 0 bases, leaving 5 bases of the junction unmatched. Written as DNA, the CDR3 is TGTGCCAGCAGCTTAACTAGCGGGGGGGCTGTTGAGACCCAGTACTTC. Protein product: CASSLTSGGAVETQYF.

This clonotype has only a few counts. This chain joins TRBV5-5 and TRBJ2-1; no reliable D call. CDR3 size: 16 residues. Trimming pared 2 bases from V and 0 bases from J, leaving 12 bases between. The germline gives CDR1 SGHKS, CDR2 YYEKEE (reference sequence). The CDR3 reads CASSLGPTSSYNEQFF. DNA for the CDR3: TGTGCCAGCAGCTTAGGTCCCACCAGCTCCTACAATGAGCAGTTCTTC.

A few counts support this clonotype. The rearrangement links TRBV6-1 to TRBJ1-1, with a tentative D call TRBD1 (5 bases). The germline V gene encodes CDR1 MNHNS and CDR2 SASEGT. The CDR3 covers 17 residues. Between the trimmed V and J ends, which lost 7 bases and 0 bases, there was a span of 21 bases. In nucleotides, the CDR3 is TGTGCCAGCACGAAACCCCCGACGGGGACGATGAACACTGAAGCTTTCTTT. Protein product: CASTKPPTGTMNTEAFF.

This clonotype was picked up a small number of times. The chain's CDR3 is CASSFMVLGSGANVLTF. The DNA of the CDR3 is TGTGCCAGCAGCTTTATGGTTCTCGGCTCTGGGGCCAACGTCCTGACTTTC. The chain joins TRBV11-2 to TRBJ2-6; the D is unclear. CDR1 is SGHAT and CDR2 is FQNNGV in the germline V gene. The CDR3 runs to 17 residues. Trimming cost V 3 bases and J 0 bases, with 12 bases left between them.

This clonotype was recorded a few times. This chain uses TRBV2 with TRBJ1-5; no reliable D call. The CDR3 consists of 14 residues. Germline CDR1 reads SNHLY; CDR2 reads FYNNEI. V was cut by 4 bases and J by 0 bases, with 7 bases left in between. CDR3 bases: TGTGCCAGCAGTGGTGGGGTTAGCAATCAGCCCCAGCATTTT. This translates into CASSGGVSNQPQHF.

The J gene is TRBJ1-1, the V gene TRBV12-3 or TRBV12-4, with D uncertain. V lost 6 bases and J lost 1, with 6 bases in between. This CDR3 has 12 residues. CDR3 protein: CASRLWNTEAFF. The CDR3 DNA reads as TGTGCCAGCAGATTGTGGAACACTGAAGCTTTCTTT.

The chain couples TRBV4-3 to TRBJ1-1; D remains unclear. V gave up 1 base and J gave up 0 bases, with 9 bases separating them. Germline values: CDR1 LGHNA, CDR2 YSLEER. This CDR3 comprises 15 residues. The CDR3 spells CASSQGKRLNTEAFF. The CDR3 DNA sequence: TGCGCCAGCAGCCAAGGCAAGCGATTGAACACTGAAGCTTTCTTT.

The genes are TRBV20-1 and TRBJ2-1; 12 bases map to TRBD2. This CDR3 contains 17 residues. Looked up from germline, CDR1 is DFQATT and CDR2 is SNEGSKA (reference sequence). V shed 0 bases, J shed 4 bases, and the junction held 7 bases outside the gene matches. This CDR3 reads CSARDRGLAGWYNEQFF. In DNA form, the CDR3 reads TGCAGTGCTAGAGATCGAGGACTAGCGGGGTGGTACAATGAGCAGTTCTTC.

The CDR3 bases are TGTGCCAGCTCACCAAGCCCTACGACAGGGGGGAGCAATCAGCCCCAGCATTTT. Its protein product is CASSPSPTTGGSNQPQHF. The chain couples TRBV18 to TRBJ1-5; 9 nucleotides align to TRBD1. CDR1 and CDR2 (germline): KGHSH, LQKENI. The CDR3 contains 18 residues. The junction had 9 bases not matched to a gene; V was cut back by 2 bases and J by 1 base.

The chain employs TRBV7-3 and TRBJ2-5; D ambiguous. Trimming removed 1 base from V and 5 bases from J, with 11 bases in between. The CDR3 is 14 residues long. Germline V gives CDR1 SGHTA, CDR2 FQGTGA. This CDR3 reads CASSLSPRIETQYF. The CDR3 DNA follows: TGTGCCAGCAGCTTAAGCCCTAGAATTGAGACCCAGTACTTC. Looking up the rest from reference TRBV7-3 and TRBJ2-5 gives the full variable domain: GAGVSQTPSNKVTEKGKYVELRCDPISGHTALYWYRQSLGQGPEFLIYFQGTGAADDSGLPNDRFFAVRPEGSVSTLKIQRTERGDSAVYLCASSLSPRIETQYFGPGTRLLVL.

This sequence joins TRBV7-2 and TRBJ1-4, with 9 bases aligning to TRBD1. There are 16 residues in the CDR3. J lost 7 bases, V lost 5 bases, and 11 bases had no gene match. Germline CDR1 reads SGHTA; CDR2 reads FQGNSA. The CDR3 sequence: CASSPYGQGRAEKLFF. Here the CDR3 DNA reads TGTGCCAGCAGCCCCTACGGACAGGGGAGGGCTGAAAAACTGTTTTTT.

This clonotype was found a few times. This sequence joins TRBV7-9 and TRBJ2-7; 8 nucleotides agree with TRBD2. The CDR3 is 17 amino acids. The junction had 15 bases not matched to a gene; V was cut back by 6 bases and J by 2 bases. Looked up from germline, CDR1 is SEHNR and CDR2 is FQNEAQ (reference sequence). CDR3 sequence reads: CASSVLPTSGLTYEQYF. As DNA, the CDR3 is TGTGCCAGCAGTGTCCTCCCCACTAGCGGTTTAACCTACGAGCAGTACTTC.

DNA for the CDR3: TGTGCCACCAGCAGAGATAAAGGAGACAATGAGCAGTTCTTC. Protein: CATSRDKGDNEQFF. J is TRBJ2-1 and V is TRBV15; D unresolved. The CDR3 runs to 14 residues. Trimming took 0 bases from V and 5 from J, leaving 8 bases between them. Per germline, CDR1 LNHNV and CDR2 YYDKDF (reference sequence).

The rearrangement uses TRBV20-1 and TRBJ2-1; 7 bases are shared with TRBD1. The CDR3 is made up of 14 amino acids. V dropped 6 bases and J dropped 8; count of bases not matched to a gene: 13. Per the germline V gene, CDR1 is DFQATT and CDR2 is SNEGSKA (reference sequence). CDR3 protein: CSADRAQPYDEQFF. Here the CDR3 DNA reads TGCAGTGCAGACAGGGCCCAACCTTACGATGAGCAGTTCTTC.

This clonotype came up a few times. The chain recombines TRBV19 with TRBJ1-2, with 9 bases fitting TRBD1. The CDR3 loop spans 12 amino acids. Per germline, CDR1 LNHDA and CDR2 SQIVND (reference sequence). Trimming cost V 7 bases and J 8 bases; bases outside gene matches: 5. CDR3 sequence reads: CASIQGAGGYTF. The CDR3 bases are TGTGCCAGTATACAGGGGGCTGGCGGCTACACCTTC.

The chain carries TRBV5-1 and TRBJ1-1, with D hard to call. Trimming took 2 bases from V and 3 from J, leaving 14 bases between them. Germline CDR1 is SGHRS and CDR2 is YFSETQ. CDR3 length equals 15 residues. In DNA form, the CDR3 reads TGCGCCAGCAGCTTTACCCCCGGCGGGGACACTGAAGCTTTCTTT. It codes for CASSFTPGGDTEAFF.

This clonotype was detected only a few times. The chain uses TRBV29-1 and TRBJ1-1; no definite D call. V lost 7 bases and J 8 bases, leaving 23 bases between the germline ends. The CDR3 contains 14 residues. CDR1 SQVTM and CDR2 ANQGSEA come from the germline V gene. The CDR3 is CSASPRLSLAEAFF. As DNA, the CDR3 is TGCAGCGCCTCCCCCCGGCTTAGCCTAGCAGAAGCTTTCTTT.

This clonotype showed up just a few times. At one end, the junction sequence differs from germline, possibly due to a read error. V is TRBV11-2 and J is TRBJ2-5; 9 bases map to TRBD1. Per germline, CDR1 SGHAT and CDR2 FQNNGV. CDR3 length equals 16 residues. The CDR3 DNA reads as TGTGCCAGCAGCTTTCCGTTTCCGGGGGATAGGGACAGGGCGCACTTC. Translation gives CASSFPFPGDRDRAHF.

This clonotype was found a few times. At one boundary the junction diverges from the germline segment, which might be a read error. The V call is TRBV29-1, the J call TRBJ2-5; weak D call: TRBD2 (6 bases). Germline V CDR1 and CDR2: SQVTM, ANQGSEA. The CDR3 runs to 16 residues. CDR3 sequence: CSFESAWGLKTETQYF. Written as DNA, the CDR3 is TGCAGCTTTGAATCGGCGTGGGGACTGAAGACCGAGACCCAGTACTTC.

V is TRBV20-1 and J is TRBJ1-4, with 7 bases that match TRBD1. This CDR3 contains 16 residues. CDR1 and CDR2 (germline): DFQATT, SNEGSKA (reference sequence). Trimming cost V 2 bases and J 4 bases; bases outside gene matches: 10. CDR3 nucleotide sequence: TGCAGTGCTAGAACCGGGACAGCAAGTTTTAATGAAAAACTGTTTTTT. Translation: CSARTGTASFNEKLFF.

This chain links TRBV20-1 with TRBJ2-5; D is unclear. From germline, CDR1 is DFQATT and CDR2 SNEGSKA (reference sequence). V was shortened by 0 bases and J by 5 bases, with 13 bases between the two germline ends. This CDR3 is 14 amino acids long. In DNA, the CDR3 is TGCAGTGCTAGAGATCTCCTGTCTTGGGAGACCCAGTACTTC. This translates into CSARDLLSWETQYF.

The chain recombines TRBV4-3 with TRBJ2-1, with 11 bases aligning to TRBD1. The closer fit of TRBJ2-5 to the DNA end suggests the J call may be wrong. The V gene's germline CDR1 is LGHNA and CDR2 YSLEER. The CDR3 covers 16 residues. The CDR3 sequence: CASSPRTGGFGETQYF. The CDR3 region has the DNA TGCGCCAGCAGCCCTCGGACAGGGGGCTTTGGGGAGACCCAGTACTTC.

The chain recombines TRBV11-2 with TRBJ2-5, with 10 bases that match TRBD2. Trimming cost V 5 bases and J 5 bases; bases outside gene matches: 8. From germline, CDR1 is SGHAT and CDR2 FQNNGV. The CDR3 totals 15 residues. CDR3 coding DNA: TGTGCCAGCAGCCACGAGCGGGAGGGCCCCGAGACCCAGTACTTC. Residues: CASSHEREGPETQYF.

This clonotype was seen just once. This sequence joins TRBV7-2 and TRBJ1-1; no clear D gene. Trimming removed 4 bases at V and 0 bases at J, with 9 bases between. The CDR3 runs to 14 residues. CDR1 and CDR2 from the germline V gene are SGHTA and FQGNSA. The chain's CDR3 is CASSSFGLNTEAFF. CDR3 sequence (DNA): TGTGCCAGCAGCTCATTCGGACTGAACACTGAAGCTTTCTTT.

This clonotype was seen just once. This chain connects TRBV20-1 to TRBJ2-7; tentatively, D is TRBD1 (6 bases). The CDR3 has 17 amino acids. CDR1 is DFQATT, CDR2 SNEGSKA, per germline (reference sequence). V lost 0 bases and J 3 bases, leaving 21 bases between the germline ends. The CDR3 nucleotides are TGCAGTGCTAGAGACTCCCAAGGGGGAAGCTACTACTACGAGCAGTACTTC. Its translation is CSARDSQGGSYYYEQYF.

The sample holds a few counts of this clonotype. This rearrangement joins TRBV5-1 to TRBJ2-5; D may be TRBD1 (6 bases). Trimming shortened V by 4 bases and J by 4 bases, and 14 bases separated the two germline ends. The CDR3 has 14 amino acids. Germline V gene lookup returns CDR1 SGHRS and CDR2 YFSETQ. The CDR3 nucleotides read TGCGCCAGCAGCCCCACAGGGAGTCGAGAGACCCAGTACTTC. Translated: CASSPTGSRETQYF. Full variable domain (outside the CDR3, taken from reference TRBV5-1 and TRBJ2-5): KAGVTQTPRYLIKTRGQQVTLSCSPISGHRSVSWYQQTPGQGLQFLFEYFSETQRNKGNFPGRFSGRQFSNSRSEMNVSTLELGDSALYLCASSPTGSRETQYFGPGTRLLVL.

This clonotype has a handful of counts. This chain links TRBV18 with TRBJ2-1, with 9 nucleotides matching TRBD2. The CDR3 sequence is 15 residues long. V was clipped by 4 bases and J by 8 bases; unmatched bases: 9. The germline V gene encodes CDR1 KGHSH and CDR2 LQKENI. The CDR3 spells CASSRRASGIHEQFF. DNA for the CDR3: TGTGCCAGCTCACGCCGCGCTAGCGGGATTCATGAGCAGTTCTTC.

This clonotype was found a few times. The chain has TRBV6-5 and TRBJ2-3; 8 bases align to TRBD2. The V and J ends lost 4 bases and 0 bases, in that order; junction bases with no gene match: 12. The CDR3 covers 18 residues. The germline CDR1 and CDR2 sequences are MNHEY and SVGAGI. The CDR3 coding sequence is TGTGCCAGCAGTTCTAATTTCGGGGGGGATTCTAGCACAGATACGCAGTATTTT. It codes for CASSSNFGGDSSTDTQYF.

There are a few counts of this clonotype. The chain is built from TRBV12-3 or TRBV12-4 and TRBJ2-5, with 7 bases matching TRBD2. Trimming cost V 3 bases and J 4 bases; bases outside gene matches: 11. This CDR3 has 16 residues. The CDR3: CASSFEGGRRSETQYF. CDR3 nucleotide sequence: TGTGCCAGCAGTTTTGAGGGCGGGAGACGATCAGAGACCCAGTACTTC.

The chain joins TRBV28 to TRBJ2-5, with 7 bases fitting TRBD1. This CDR3 region has 15 residues. Germline assignment: CDR1 MDHEN and CDR2 SYDVKM. V trimming: 10 bases; J trimming: 2 bases; junction bases outside the gene matches: 13. For the CDR3, the DNA is TGTGCCATCAGGGCCGGGACAGCCCTACAAGAGACCCAGTACTTC. As protein: CAIRAGTALQETQYF.

The chain couples TRBV7-3 to TRBJ2-7; a weak D match, TRBD1 (6 bases). The last part of the DNA fits TRBJ2-5 better; the J call may be wrong. This CDR3 has 16 amino acids. Germline CDR1 and CDR2: SGHTA and FQGTGA. DNA for the CDR3: TGTGCCAGCAGTCCTACACCCAGGGGCATCCAAGAGACCCAGTACTTC. Encoded protein: CASSPTPRGIQETQYF.